This T cell receptor beta chain appears in the sequencing data of a study of blood T cell repertoires in COVID-19. Across the whole study: The cDNA or gDNA used as material had been derived from T cells, B-cell-depleted T cells, or PBMCs.

V lost 0 bases to trimming and J lost 0 bases; unmatched junction nucleotides: 13. This CDR3 has 19 residues. Per the germline V gene, CDR1 is SGHVS and CDR2 is FNYEAQ. This table comes from immunoSEQ multiplex PCR, and its TCRdb copy is limited to in-frame clones, with some not included. This table holds 240,000 or so clones, approximately 90% found once. The J gene is TRBJ2-7, the V gene TRBV7-6; TRBD1 matches 8 bases. The clonotype comes from a woman aged 40 to 50 who had recovered from COVID-19. The sequenced sample consisted of peripheral blood. Written as DNA, the CDR3 is TGTGCCAGCAGCTTAGCCCCGTCCTTGACAGGGGTGAGCTCCTACGAGCAGTACTTC. It is translated as CASSLAPSLTGVSSYEQYF.